The rows below give T cell receptor beta chains drawn from one sample of a study of beta chain features in type 1 diabetes. TCRdb's copy holds only in-frame clones and misses some; the assay was immunoSEQ multiplex PCR. There are about 230,000 clones in the sample; about 10% occur only once, and approximately 0.035% lies in the top ten. Source material: naive CD4+ T cells from blood. Receptors originate from a woman aged 18-29 years in good health. Both conserved end residues are trimmed from each CDR3. D genes are given only for firm matches. Only some rows state a clone size, as once, few, many or a class for expanded clones.

CDR3aa: ASSVSLGGGTEAF
abundance: .
len: 13
d_gene: .
j_gene: TRBJ1-1
v_gene: TRBV9

CDR3aa: ASSDPTFIRANTGELF
abundance: .
len: 16
d_gene: .
j_gene: TRBJ2-2
v_gene: TRBV2

CDR3aa: ASIDRAQLYGYT
abundance: few
len: 12
d_gene: TRBD1
j_gene: TRBJ1-2
v_gene: TRBV6-5

CDR3aa: ASSSTGAVLDTEAF
abundance: .
len: 14
d_gene: TRBD1
j_gene: TRBJ1-1
v_gene: TRBV5-1

CDR3aa: AWSPRTDYGYT
abundance: few
len: 11
d_gene: .
j_gene: TRBJ1-2
v_gene: TRBV30

CDR3aa: ASSAGLSGNTIY
abundance: few
len: 12
d_gene: .
j_gene: TRBJ1-3
v_gene: TRBV7-9

CDR3aa: ASSIAGRPGELF
abundance: few
len: 12
d_gene: .
j_gene: TRBJ2-2
v_gene: TRBV19

CDR3aa: ASTAERMNTEAF
abundance: few
len: 12
d_gene: .
j_gene: TRBJ1-1
v_gene: TRBV19

CDR3aa: ASSLAVGAGGPDTQY
abundance: few
len: 15
d_gene: TRBD2
j_gene: TRBJ2-3
v_gene: TRBV5-1

CDR3aa: AISESEDRGNQPQH
abundance: few
len: 14
d_gene: .
j_gene: TRBJ1-5
v_gene: TRBV10-3

CDR3aa: AWNLGQSLNEKLF
abundance: .
len: 13
d_gene: .
j_gene: TRBJ1-4
v_gene: TRBV30

CDR3aa: ASSYRQNYGYT
abundance: few
len: 11
d_gene: .
j_gene: TRBJ1-2
v_gene: TRBV27

CDR3aa: ASSLKLAGGGNEQF
abundance: few
len: 14
d_gene: TRBD2
j_gene: TRBJ2-1
v_gene: TRBV14

CDR3aa: ASSYSRARTCRQY
abundance: .
len: 13
d_gene: .
j_gene: TRBJ2-7
v_gene: TRBV6-9

CDR3aa: ASSRPSGRGETQY
abundance: few
len: 13
d_gene: TRBD2
j_gene: TRBJ2-5
v_gene: TRBV19

CDR3aa: ATSGLDRAFNQPQH
abundance: few
len: 14
d_gene: TRBD1
j_gene: TRBJ1-5
v_gene: TRBV15

CDR3aa: ASSSAGDSPLH
abundance: many
len: 11
d_gene: .
j_gene: TRBJ1-6
v_gene: TRBV7-9

CDR3aa: ASSFDRNEAF
abundance: few
len: 10
d_gene: .
j_gene: TRBJ1-1
v_gene: TRBV7-8

CDR3aa: ASSYLDRGNQPQH
abundance: .
len: 13
d_gene: TRBD1
j_gene: TRBJ1-5
v_gene: TRBV6-5

CDR3aa: AWSVTGGTYNEQF
abundance: few
len: 13
d_gene: TRBD2
j_gene: TRBJ2-1
v_gene: TRBV30

CDR3aa: ASTRTNYGYT
abundance: .
len: 10
d_gene: .
j_gene: TRBJ1-2
v_gene: TRBV6-1

CDR3aa: ASSFSPAGTQY
abundance: .
len: 11
d_gene: .
j_gene: TRBJ2-5
v_gene: TRBV5-6

CDR3aa: ASYRQGAAGNTIY
abundance: .
len: 13
d_gene: TRBD1
j_gene: TRBJ1-3
v_gene: TRBV10-2